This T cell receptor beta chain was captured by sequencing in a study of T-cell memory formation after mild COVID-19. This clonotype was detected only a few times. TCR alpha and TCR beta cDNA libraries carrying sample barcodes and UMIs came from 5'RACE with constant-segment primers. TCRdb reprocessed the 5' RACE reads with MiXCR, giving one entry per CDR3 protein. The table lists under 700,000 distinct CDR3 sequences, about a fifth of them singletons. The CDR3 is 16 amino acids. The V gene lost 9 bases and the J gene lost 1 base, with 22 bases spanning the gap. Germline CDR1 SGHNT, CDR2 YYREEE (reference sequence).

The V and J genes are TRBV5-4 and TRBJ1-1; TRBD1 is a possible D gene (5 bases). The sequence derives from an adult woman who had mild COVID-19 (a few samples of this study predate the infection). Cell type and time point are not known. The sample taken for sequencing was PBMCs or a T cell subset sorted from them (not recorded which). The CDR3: CATQPEWGNGNTEAFF. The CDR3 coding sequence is TGTGCCACCCAGCCCGAATGGGGGAACGGGAACACTGAAGCTTTCTTT. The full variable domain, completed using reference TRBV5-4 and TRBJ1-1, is ETGVTQSPTHLIKTRGQQVTLRCSSQSGHNTVSWYQQALGQGPQFIFQYYREEENGRGNFPPRFSGLQFPNYSSELNVNALELDDSALYLCATQPEWGNGNTEAFFGQGTRLTVV.